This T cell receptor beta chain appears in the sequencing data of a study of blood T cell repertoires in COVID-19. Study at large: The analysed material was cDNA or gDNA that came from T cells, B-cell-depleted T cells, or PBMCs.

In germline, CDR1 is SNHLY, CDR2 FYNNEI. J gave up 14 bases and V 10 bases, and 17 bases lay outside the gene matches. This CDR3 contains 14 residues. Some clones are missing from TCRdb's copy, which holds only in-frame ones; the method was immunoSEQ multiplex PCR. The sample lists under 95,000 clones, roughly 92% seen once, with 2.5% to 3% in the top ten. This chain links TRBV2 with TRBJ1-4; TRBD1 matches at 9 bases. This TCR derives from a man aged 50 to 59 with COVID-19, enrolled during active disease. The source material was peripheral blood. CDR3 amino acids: CATSSAPGQGVLFF. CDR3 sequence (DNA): TGTGCCACTTCAAGTGCGCCGGGACAGGGTGTGCTGTTTTTT.